This T cell receptor (beta chain) originates from a study of coeliac disease. Study-wide findings and caveats: Known gliadin-specific TRB sequences: about 55% of the 18 coeliac samples, only 1 of 6 controls. The authors judged this method unsuitable for unbiased gliadin-specific T cell detection. Largely private TRB repertoires meant most sequences were sample-unique. Active celiac intraepithelial and lamina propria samples had lower TRB and TRG clonality than control samples.

Profiling relied on immunoSEQ multiplex PCR, and the TCRdb table lists in-frame clones only, not all of them. The data show about 1,700 clones, around 72% seen once. On this clone: Antigen: not known.

Germline assignment: CDR1 LGHNA and CDR2 YNFKEQ. V was clipped by 0 bases and J by 4 bases; unmatched bases: 5. This CDR3 contains 15 residues. The V and J genes are TRBV4-2 and TRBJ2-7; 8 nucleotides align to TRBD2. The clonotype originates from a human donor without celiac disease. The sequenced material came from lymphocytes from the gut lamina propria. The CDR3 DNA follows: TGTGCCAGCAGCCAAGATTTAGCGGGGTTGTACGAGCAGTACTTC. Its translation is CASSQDLAGLYEQYF.